The source of this T cell receptor beta chain is a study of beta chain features in type 1 diabetes. Findings and caveats of the study: Among patients with Type 1 diabetes, TCRB CDR3s were moderately but significantly shorter in every one of the four CD4+ subsets. Patients with type 1 diabetes showed fewer VDJ junction insertions and more deletions. Over-representation of high TCR-expressing cells was a possible consequence of cDNA sequencing.

Investigators reverse transcribed all isolated RNA, so they sequenced expressed TCRB transcripts. Sequenced by immunoSEQ multiplex PCR; TCRdb stores in-frame clones only, minus some. The sample yields approximately 250,000 clones, 11% seen once. Germline assignment: CDR1 SGDLS and CDR2 YYNGEE. The CDR3 covers 14 residues. V lost 4 bases to trimming and J lost 0 bases, with 10 bases between them. Remarks on this clone: The antigen is unknown.

This chain joins TRBV9 and TRBJ2-5; possibly TRBD1 for D (6 bases). The TCR was taken from a man aged 30 to 45 with type 1 diabetes. The sequenced sample was naive CD4+ T cells from blood. This chain's CDR3 is CASSLDSYQETQYF. As DNA, the CDR3 is TGTGCCAGCAGCTTGGACAGTTACCAAGAGACCCAGTACTTC.